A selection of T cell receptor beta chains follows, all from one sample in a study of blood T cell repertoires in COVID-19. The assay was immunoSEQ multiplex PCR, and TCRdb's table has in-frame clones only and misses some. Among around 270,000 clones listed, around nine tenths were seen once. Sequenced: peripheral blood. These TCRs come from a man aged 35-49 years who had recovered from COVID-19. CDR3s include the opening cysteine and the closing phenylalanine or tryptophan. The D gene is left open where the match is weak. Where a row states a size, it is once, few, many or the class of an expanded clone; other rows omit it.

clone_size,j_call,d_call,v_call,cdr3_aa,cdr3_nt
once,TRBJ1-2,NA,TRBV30,CAWSGGGYGYTF,TGTGCCTGGAGTGGGGGGGGCTATGGCTACACCTTC
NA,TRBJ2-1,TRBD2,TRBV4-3,CASSPGIAGGFNEQFF,TGCGCCAGCAGCCCTGGCATAGCGGGGGGTTTCAATGAGCAGTTCTTC
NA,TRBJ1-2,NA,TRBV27,CASSYPGHGYTF,TGTGCCAGCAGTTATCCGGGTCATGGCTACACCTTC
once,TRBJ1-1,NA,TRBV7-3,CASSLTRGTEAFF,TGTGCCAGCAGCTTAACCCGGGGCACTGAAGCTTTCTTT
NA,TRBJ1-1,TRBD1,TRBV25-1,CASSEWDRGSRTTEAFF,TGTGCCAGCAGTGAATGGGACAGGGGGAGTCGGACCACTGAAGCTTTCTTT
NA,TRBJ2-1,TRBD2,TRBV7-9,CASSGGAGGEYNEQFF,TGTGCCAGCAGCGGTGGAGCGGGAGGGGAGTACAATGAGCAGTTCTTC
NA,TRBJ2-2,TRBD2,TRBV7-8,CASNPSGRATGELFF,TGTGCCAGCAATCCTAGCGGGAGGGCCACCGGGGAGCTGTTTTTT
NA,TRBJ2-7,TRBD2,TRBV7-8,CASSLGLAGGGNSYEQYF,TGTGCCAGCAGCCTGGGGCTAGCGGGAGGGGGAAACTCCTACGAGCAGTACTTC
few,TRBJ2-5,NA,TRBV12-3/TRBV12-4,CASSLGERGTQYF,TGTGCCAGCAGTTTAGGGGAGAGAGGGACCCAGTACTTC
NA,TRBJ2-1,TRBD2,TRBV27,CASSLSSGSVNEQFF,TGTGCCAGCAGTTTATCCAGCGGGAGCGTCAATGAGCAGTTCTTC
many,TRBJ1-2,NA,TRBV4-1,CASRTGTGDGYTF,TGCGCCAGCCGAACAGGCACGGGAGATGGCTACACCTTC
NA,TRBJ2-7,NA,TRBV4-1,CASSQDSRAYEQYF,TGCGCCAGCAGCCAAGACTCCAGGGCCTACGAGCAGTACTTC
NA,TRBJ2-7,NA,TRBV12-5,CASGLVMAVNSYEQYF,TGTGCTAGTGGTTTGGTAATGGCCGTTAACTCCTACGAGCAGTACTTC
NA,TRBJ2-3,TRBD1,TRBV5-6,CASSNSGQGYDTQYF,TGTGCCAGCAGCAACTCGGGACAGGGGTATGATACGCAGTATTTT
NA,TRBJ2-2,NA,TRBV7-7,CASSLRVGRDTGELFF,TGTGCCAGCAGCCTCAGGGTAGGCAGGGACACCGGGGAGCTGTTTTTT
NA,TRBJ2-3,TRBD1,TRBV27,CASSSFFDRGFTDTQYF,TGTGCCAGCAGTTCGTTCTTTGACAGGGGGTTTACAGATACGCAGTATTTT
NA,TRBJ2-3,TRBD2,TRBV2,CASRERTSGGTDTQYF,TGTGCCAGCAGGGAACGGACTAGCGGGGGTACAGATACGCAGTATTTT
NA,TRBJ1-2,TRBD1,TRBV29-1,CSVWGQGDGYTF,TGCAGCGTTTGGGGACAGGGAGATGGCTACACCTTC
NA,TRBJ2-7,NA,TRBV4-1,CASSQGDFTGNEQYF,TGCGCCAGCAGCCAAGGTGATTTCACAGGGAACGAGCAGTACTTC
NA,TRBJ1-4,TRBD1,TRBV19,CASAGLGQSNEKLFF,TGTGCCAGTGCCGGATTGGGACAGTCTAATGAAAAACTGTTTTTT
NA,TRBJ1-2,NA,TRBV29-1,CSVVISNYGCTF,TGCAGCGTTGTTATCAGTAACTATGGCTGCACCTTC
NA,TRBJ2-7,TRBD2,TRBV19,CASSTRDPRLADSYEQYF,TGTGCCAGTAGTACAAGAGACCCGAGACTAGCCGACTCCTACGAGCAGTACTTC
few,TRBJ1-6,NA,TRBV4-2,CASSQGQYNSPLHF,TGTGCCAGCAGCCAAGGACAGTATAATTCACCCCTCCACTTT
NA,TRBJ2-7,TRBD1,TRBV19,CASSQGTGSLEQYF,TGTGCCAGTAGTCAAGGGACAGGGAGTCTCGAGCAGTACTTC
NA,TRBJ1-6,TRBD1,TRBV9,CASSPKDRINSPLHF,TGTGCCAGCAGCCCCAAGGACAGGATTAATTCACCCCTCCACTTT
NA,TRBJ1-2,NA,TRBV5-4,CASSLDRGNYGYTF,TGTGCCAGCAGCTTGGATCGGGGAAACTATGGCTACACCTTC
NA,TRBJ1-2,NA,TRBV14,CASSRGPSRAFTF,TGTGCCAGCAGCCGCGGGCCGAGTAGGGCCTTCACCTTC
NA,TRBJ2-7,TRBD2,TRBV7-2,CASSFRLAGSSYEQYF,TGTGCCAGCAGCTTCCGACTAGCGGGGTCTTCCTACGAGCAGTACTTC
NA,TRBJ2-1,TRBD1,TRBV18,CASSPVGQGILNEQFF,TGTGCCAGCTCACCCGTGGGACAGGGGATTTTAAATGAGCAGTTCTTC
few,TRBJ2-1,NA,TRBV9,CASSVDGTRDEQFF,TGTGCCAGCAGCGTTGACGGGACAAGGGATGAGCAGTTCTTC
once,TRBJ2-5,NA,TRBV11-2,CASSFRGQETQYF,TGTGCCAGCAGCTTTCGGGGTCAAGAGACCCAGTACTTC
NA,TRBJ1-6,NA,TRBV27,CASSRTGMSDSPLHF,TGTGCCAGCAGTCGAACAGGGATGTCGGATTCACCCCTCCACTTT
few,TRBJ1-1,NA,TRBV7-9,CASSPTFMNTEAFF,TGTGCCAGCAGCCCAACATTCATGAACACTGAAGCTTTCTTT
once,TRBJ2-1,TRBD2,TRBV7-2,CASSLELAGGHNEQFF,TGTGCCAGCAGCTTAGAACTAGCGGGGGGACACAATGAGCAGTTCTTC
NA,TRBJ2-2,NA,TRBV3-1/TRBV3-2,CASSQRSVAAGGELFF,TGTGCCAGCAGCCAGAGGTCGGTAGCGGCAGGCGGGGAGCTGTTTTTT
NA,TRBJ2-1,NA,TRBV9,CASSMPREEERSYNEQFF,TGTGCCAGCTCCATGCCCAGAGAGGAGGAGAGATCCTACAATGAGCAGTTCTTC
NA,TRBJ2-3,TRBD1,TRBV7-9,CASSFPTGTTDTQYF,TGTGCCAGCAGCTTCCCGACAGGGACGACAGATACGCAGTATTTT
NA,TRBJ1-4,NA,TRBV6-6,CASTRFGQSNEKLFF,TGTGCCAGCACCCGTTTTGGGCAGTCAAATGAAAAACTGTTTTTT